This is a list of T cell receptor beta chains from one sample in a study of CD4 T cells in relation to SARS-CoV-2 and coronaviruses. Clones were read by immunoSEQ multiplex PCR, and TCRdb kept only the in-frame ones, dropping some. The data hold just over 35,000 clones, with roughly 82% observed a single time. Antigens of these TCRs are unknown. Sequencing used memory CD4+ T cells from PBMCs, cultured in vitro. Source of these receptors: an adult with COVID-19. The CDR3 runs from the conserved cysteine through the conserved F or W. The D gene is left open where the match is weak. The listing skips clone size in some rows; elsewhere it reads once, few, many or a size class.

v_call: TRBV6-2/TRBV6-3
d_call: .
j_call: TRBJ1-5
clone_size: .
cdr3_nt: TGTGCCAGCAGTTATCCATTACAGCCCCAGCATTTT
cdr3_aa: CASSYPLQPQHF

v_call: TRBV2
d_call: TRBD1
j_call: TRBJ2-7
clone_size: .
cdr3_nt: TGTGCCAGTTCTAGGCGGACAGGGGACTACGAGCAGTACTTC
cdr3_aa: CASSRRTGDYEQYF

v_call: TRBV13
d_call: .
j_call: TRBJ1-2
clone_size: once
cdr3_nt: TGTGCCAGCAGCTTAGGCTTGCGCGGCTACACCTTC
cdr3_aa: CASSLGLRGYTF

v_call: TRBV6-6
d_call: .
j_call: TRBJ2-7
clone_size: .
cdr3_nt: TGTGCCAGCAGTTCCCCCTACGAGCAGTACTTC
cdr3_aa: CASSSPYEQYF

v_call: TRBV5-1
d_call: .
j_call: TRBJ2-3
clone_size: .
cdr3_nt: TGCGCCAGCAGCTTGGGCAAGGGCGCAGATACGCAGTATTTT
cdr3_aa: CASSLGKGADTQYF

v_call: TRBV15
d_call: .
j_call: TRBJ2-2
clone_size: .
cdr3_nt: TGTGCCACCAGCCAGAGGAGCGGGAACACCGGGGAGCTGTTTTTT
cdr3_aa: CATSQRSGNTGELFF

v_call: TRBV15
d_call: TRBD1
j_call: TRBJ1-5
clone_size: .
cdr3_nt: TGTGCCACCTCAGGACAGGGACGCAATCAGCCCCAGCATTTT
cdr3_aa: CATSGQGRNQPQHF

v_call: TRBV28
d_call: TRBD2
j_call: TRBJ2-7
clone_size: .
cdr3_nt: TGTGCCTCGTCGACTAGCGGCCGGGGACTCTACGAGCAGTACTTC
cdr3_aa: CASSTSGRGLYEQYF

v_call: TRBV19
d_call: .
j_call: TRBJ1-5
clone_size: .
cdr3_nt: TGTGCCAGTAGTATATTGGGGGGACGGGGCAATCAGCCCCAGCATTTT
cdr3_aa: CASSILGGRGNQPQHF

v_call: TRBV7-8
d_call: .
j_call: TRBJ1-1
clone_size: .
cdr3_nt: TGTGCCAGCAGCTTAACGGCAGGCATGGGCCTTCGGGGAAACACTGAAGCTTTCTTT
cdr3_aa: CASSLTAGMGLRGNTEAFF